Detailed here is one T cell receptor (beta chain). Its specificity is unknown. The sample holds other DNA sequences that translate to the same CDR3. Looked up from germline, CDR1 is SGHTA and CDR2 is FQGNSA. Trimming shortened V by 0 bases and J by 4 bases, and 9 bases separated the two germline ends. This CDR3 is built from 14 residues. The sample comes from a study of OX40 agonist ivuxolimab in advanced cancers. Study summary: Hepatocellular carcinoma, melanoma, renal cell or head and neck cancer affected the dose-escalation patients. Study-wide findings and caveats: CD4+ and CD8+ blood T cells expanded clonally by week 6 at 0.1 to 3.0 mg/kg. Compared with CD4+, CD8+ T cells on average had more expanded clones. Certain nonresponding patients likewise had low normalized T-cell clonal expansion.

Some clones are missing from TCRdb's copy, which holds only in-frame ones; the method was immunoSEQ multiplex PCR. Of roughly 80,000 clones listed, more than 90% are singletons. This sequence originates from an adult with an advanced solid tumor such as melanoma, head and neck, liver or kidney cancer. The starting material was CD4+ or CD8+ T cells sorted from blood, obtained in a trial of the OX40 agonist ivuxolimab. The chain uses TRBV7-2 and TRBJ2-5; D unresolved. CDR3 amino acids: CASSLAGLGETQYF. CDR3 DNA sequence: TGTGCCAGCAGCTTAGCAGGTTTGGGAGAGACCCAGTACTTC.